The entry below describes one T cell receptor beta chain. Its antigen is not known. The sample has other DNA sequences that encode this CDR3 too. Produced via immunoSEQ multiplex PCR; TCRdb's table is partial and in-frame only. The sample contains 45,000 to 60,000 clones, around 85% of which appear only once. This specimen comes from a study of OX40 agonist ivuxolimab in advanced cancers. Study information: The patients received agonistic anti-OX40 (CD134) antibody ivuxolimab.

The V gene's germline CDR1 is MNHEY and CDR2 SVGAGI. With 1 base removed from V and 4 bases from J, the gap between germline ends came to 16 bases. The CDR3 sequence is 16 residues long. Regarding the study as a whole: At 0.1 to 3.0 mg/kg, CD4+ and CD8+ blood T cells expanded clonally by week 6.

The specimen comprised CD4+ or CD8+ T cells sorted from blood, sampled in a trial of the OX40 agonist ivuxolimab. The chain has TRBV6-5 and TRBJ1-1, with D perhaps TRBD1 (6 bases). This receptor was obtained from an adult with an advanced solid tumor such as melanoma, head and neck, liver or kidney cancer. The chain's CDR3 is CASSYLTGGRGTEAFF. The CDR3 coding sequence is TGTGCCAGCAGTTACTTAACGGGGGGCCGGGGCACTGAAGCTTTCTTT.